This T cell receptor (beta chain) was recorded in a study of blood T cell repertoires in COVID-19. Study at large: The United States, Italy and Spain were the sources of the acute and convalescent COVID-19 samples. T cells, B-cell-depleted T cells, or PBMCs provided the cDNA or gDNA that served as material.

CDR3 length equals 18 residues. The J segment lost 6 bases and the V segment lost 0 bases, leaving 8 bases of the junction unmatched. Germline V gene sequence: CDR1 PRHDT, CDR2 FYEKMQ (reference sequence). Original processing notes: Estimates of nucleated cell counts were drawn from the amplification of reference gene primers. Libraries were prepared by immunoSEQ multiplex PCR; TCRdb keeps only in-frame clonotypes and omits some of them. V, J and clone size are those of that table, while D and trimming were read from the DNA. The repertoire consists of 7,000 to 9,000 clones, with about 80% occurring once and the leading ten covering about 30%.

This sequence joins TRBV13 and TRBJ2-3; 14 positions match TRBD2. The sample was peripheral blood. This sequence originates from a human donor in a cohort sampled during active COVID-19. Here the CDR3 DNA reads TGTGCCAGCAGCTTAGGCCTAGGGACTAGCGGGGGAGGGGATACGCAGTATTTT. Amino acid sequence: CASSLGLGTSGGGDTQYF.